The entry below describes one T cell receptor (beta chain). This receptor's antigen is unknown. Nothing much larger sits one base from this clone, and base qualities are not available. Library preparation employed the immunoSEQ multiplex PCR assay. The multiplex PCR relied on a mix of 60 forward primers for TCR Vbeta segments and 13 reverse primers for TCR Jbeta segments. A multiplex PCR assay on genomic DNA amplified the CDR3 region of rearranged TCR beta genes. On the Illumina HiSeq System, the amplified TCR beta libraries were sequenced as 87-base-pair reads. In the original analysis: In a later analysis, tens of millions of unique TCR beta chains were counted across the 500 to 700 repertoires, and approximately 11 million of these chains were shared by at least two donors. A nearest-neighbor algorithm error-corrected the raw reads and collapsed the reads into unique sequences, merging closely related sequences to remove PCR and sequencing errors. CDR3 sequences were aligned to IMGT reference sequences to assign V, D and J gene segments. For a sequence to be retained, a match of at least six nucleotides to both a V gene segment and a J gene segment was required. Rearrangements were called productive when the CDR3 lacked stop codons and stayed in frame with V and J; all others were non-productive. Following IMGT convention, CDR3 was defined as the stretch from the second conserved V-encoded cysteine up to the conserved J-encoded phenylalanine. In an earlier analysis of roughly 610 of the donors, sequences lacking an unambiguous match to a single V gene segment were excluded. An earlier analysis of a few hundred of the donors called V segments functional above 56.7% productive rearrangements and segregating when the between-donor standard deviation exceeded 5%. To diagnose cytomegalovirus status from the catalog of TCR beta chain sequences, a statistical classification framework was built. V and J gene assignment, in a later analysis, came from comparing TCR nucleotide sequences with IMGT/GENE-DB human TR gene sequences. A later analysis assigned CDR3 sequences and most-parsimonious VDJ recombination scenarios with the TCRdist pipeline. In a later analysis, each TCR beta chain was defined by its CDR3 amino acid sequence together with its V-gene family, and reads without a unique V-gene family were excluded. As a way to deal with suspected cross-contamination and a sequencing artifact, a later analysis dropped roughly 620 nucleotide sequences that were highly shared and had low generation probability. For each public chain, a later analysis derived a clonal expansion index from normalized ranks of inferred template counts within each repertoire. In a later analysis, generation probabilities were computed using a VDJ recombination model fitted to out-of-frame rearrangements, and the results were checked against IGoR. A later analysis scored TCR-TCR, TCR-HLA and TCR-CMV co-occurrence with hypergeometric tests, applying a repertoire-size bias correction to TCR pairs. False discovery rates were estimated in a later analysis by permuting HLA or CMV assignments 20 times. In a later analysis, co-occurring TCRs were grouped using DBSCAN, and TCRdist sequence similarity was added for clustering within HLA-allele-positive subsets. Repertoires with fewer than 30,000 or more than 120,000 public chains, plus five repertoires with anomalous nucleotide sharing, were excluded from co-occurrence clustering. TCRdb took over this immuneACCESS table, retaining in-frame rearrangements with V and J assigned. Such tables are incomplete; in checked studies, under half of the missing clones stem from an unresolved V gene, and the remainder is unexplained. The V and J calls and the clone size are those of that table, but D and trimming were determined from the DNA. Across this sample there are 150,000 to 200,000 clones, with around 85% seen only once. The leading ten clones occupy roughly 1.4% of the sample.

From its cysteine to its phenylalanine, the CDR3 spans 15 amino acids. The entry retains the CDR3 DNA only, 45 bases that are in frame from base 1. Trimming costs V 1 base and J 0 bases, and their ends lie 9 bases apart. The germline V gene (reference sequence) supplies CDR1 SEHNR and CDR2 FQNEAQ. The source of the sample is a study of cytomegalovirus exposure and HLA in healthy donors (dated by TCRdb to 2015 to 2018). Notes on the research overall: An earlier analysis of approximately 590 of the donors reported more than 250 Gb of sequence data and roughly 100 million unique TCR beta sequences from roughly 180 million T cells. Along with the approximately 700-subject first cohort, a separate validation cohort of over a hundred different subjects was used. Among the roughly 370 genotyped donors, more than 70% belonged to the genetic ancestry cluster associated with self-reported Caucasian donors. Class I and class II HLA loci were covered by the typing at four-digit resolution. In a later genetic analysis, genome-wide SNP genotypes for about 60% of the 666 donors were used, and that subset was treated as a discovery cohort. The aim of the study was to test whether cataloging public T cell receptors could identify signatures of past pathogen exposure. Donor age, sex, ethnicity and CMV serostatus were collected together with the repertoire data. Typing coverage varied by locus: roughly 629-640 donors for A, B, C, DRB1 and DQB1; approximately 500 for DQA1; over 600 for DPA1; roughly 450 for DPB1. Using immunosequencing, the study profiled T cell repertoires from around 680 subjects and related those repertoires to cytomegalovirus serostatus. In the later analysis, no new phenotypic data were used to find candidate immune exposures; instead, reliance was placed on TCR beta sequences and their occurrence across donors. Every discovery cohort repertoire had been produced on one sequencing platform. A later analysis re-examined previously published TCR beta repertoires from several hundred donors and added high-resolution HLA genotyping to investigate patterns of TCR occurrence. In an earlier analysis of roughly 580 of the donors, high-throughput TCR beta sequencing was used to judge whether each TCR beta V gene segment behaved as functional or pseudogenic. Among roughly 400 genotyped donors of the cohort, an average of around 250,000 unique TCR beta nucleotide sequences was sequenced per donor, of which roughly 17% were non-productive. Because of strong linkage in the cohort, four to six DR-DQ haplotypes were treated as single units for association and clustering. To predict cytomegalovirus infection status, the study combined high-throughput TCR immunosequencing, statistical association of individual TCRs with disease status, and machine learning. Approximately 330 gigabases of sequencing data and 70 million to 95 million unique TCR sequences made up an early release that covered approximately 650 HLA-typed donors. Overall results and qualifications from the work: Linkage disequilibrium might explain the correlated functional status among segregating V segments, but an unknown experimental factor could not be excluded. According to a later genetic analysis, donors in an Asian-associated ancestry cluster had fewer N-insertions in productive TCRs than the roughly 700-donor mean. Immune exposure information for the cohort was limited to CMV serostatus. Presence/absence analyses assumed roughly uniform sequencing depth across donors, an assumption that may not hold. Because some donors lacked HLA typing at each locus, the association tests relied only on the typed subset. In both the original and validation cohorts, the classifier was reported to diagnose cytomegalovirus status with high specificity and sensitivity. A later analysis reported that several top co-occurrence clusters appeared linked to parvovirus B19, influenza, CMV and Epstein-Barr virus. The cohort was sequenced for TCR beta chains only, and without alpha or paired-chain data the features that could be detected were limited. Broadly in line with IMGT annotations, most TCR beta V segments showed up in productive rearrangements about 87% or about 30% of the time in an earlier analysis of roughly 590 of the donors. The earlier analysis of a few hundred of the donors excluded about 16 rarely observed V segments, including chromosome 9 orphons, because counts were too low. In a later analysis, most CMV-associated TCR beta chains were found to appear HLA-restricted, with HLA associations seemingly driven largely by CMV exposure. According to the authors, the approach could potentially be generalized to other disease states and immunological phenotypes. At a false discovery rate of 0.05, a later analysis linked about 16,000 TCR beta sequences to specific HLA alleles. Some IMGT-functional V segments, including TRBV6-2 and TRBV6-3, could not be told apart with the 87-base-pair reads, so those segments were excluded. A group of highly shared sequence variants was considered likely to be a technical artifact of the sequencing pipeline. A few of the identified cytomegalovirus-associated TCR beta chains were confirmed in vitro to be specific for cytomegalovirus antigens. According to a later analysis, TCR association rates differed among HLA loci, with DRB1 alleles showing the most associated TCRs and HLA-C alleles showing the fewest. V-gene and J-gene trimming of TCR beta chains was associated with a missense DCLRE1C variant in a later genetic analysis, and the association was replicated in an independent cohort. The study gave a list of under 200 TCR beta chains associated with cytomegalovirus. Most TCR sequences were observed very rarely across donors, whereas some public TCRs were present in many individuals. When HLA alleles, especially DR and DQ, strongly co-occurred, TCR associations were difficult to assign to individual alleles. In a later analysis, HLA-associated TCR beta chains showed more clonal expansion and lower generation probabilities than non-associated chains that were equally common. A further reported finding was that TCR beta sequences accurately predicted the HLA-A and HLA-B alleles for most subjects in the first cohort.

The cohort was made up of roughly 670 healthy bone marrow donors. At the time of sampling, all cohort members were nominally healthy, though unrecorded immune exposures were likely present. The donor was CMV seropositive and belonged to the group of some 290 seropositive cohort members. A peripheral blood sample was provided by each donor, and peripheral blood mononuclear cells were used for TCR beta sequencing. The Qiagen DNeasy Blood Extraction Kit was used to extract genomic DNA from the blood cell samples. This TCR came from a man in his fifties in good health and CMV-seropositive. The sample taken for sequencing was PBMCs. Rearrangement joined TRBV7-9 to TRBJ1-2, and perhaps TRBD1 as D gene, on 6 matching bases. The CDR3 reads as follows: CASSLGQAANYGYTF. The bases are TGTGCCAGCAGCTTAGGACAGGCTGCTAACTATGGCTACACCTTC.